One and the same sample provided the 10 T cell receptor beta chains below, sequenced in a study of T cell changes during pregnancy in multiple sclerosis. The method was immunoSEQ multiplex PCR; TCRdb's version includes in-frame clones alone and lacks a portion of them. The data contain about 77,000 clones, approximately 90% of them seen just once; the ten biggest clones take up approximately 2%. The source material was peripheral blood, sampled before pregnancy. Every receptor here comes from a female donor with multiple sclerosis, enrolled in a pregnancy study.

The gene calls are TRBV5-6 and TRBJ2-3; tentatively, D is TRBD1 (5 bases). CDR1 and CDR2 from the germline V gene are SGHDT and YYEEEE. V dropped 9 bases and J dropped 7 bases, with 18 bases sitting between them. This CDR3 spans 13 amino acids. The DNA of the CDR3 is TGTGCCACCTCATGGACACAACCGTATACGCAGTATTTT. Its protein product is CATSWTQPYTQYF. Complete variable domain (other parts from reference TRBV5-6 and TRBJ2-3): DAGVTQSPTHLIKTRGQQVTLRCSPKSGHDTVSWYQQALGQGPQFIFQYYEEEERQRGNFPDRFSGHQFPNYSSELNVNALLLGDSALYLCATSWTQPYTQYFGPGTRLTVL.

This chain joins TRBV5-1 and TRBJ1-2; 11 positions match TRBD1. This CDR3 comprises 14 residues. V shed 5 bases and J 4 bases; nucleotides not matched to a gene: 4. Germline values: CDR1 SGHRS, CDR2 YFSETQ. The CDR3 DNA reads as TGCGCCAGCAGATTCGGGACAGGGGGCTATGGCTACACCTTC. Amino acid sequence: CASRFGTGGYGYTF.

V gene TRBV5-1 combines with J gene TRBJ1-1; D not certain. The CDR3 extends over 13 amino acids. V gave up 1 base and J gave up 2 bases, with 6 bases separating them. CDR1 is SGHRS, CDR2 YFSETQ, per germline. CDR3 DNA: TGCGCCAGCAGCTTGAGCCCCAACACTGAAGCTTTCTTT. Translated: CASSLSPNTEAFF.

The chain has TRBV29-1 and TRBJ2-1, with 11 bases fitting TRBD2. This CDR3 is 16 amino acids long. Trimming removed 6 bases from V and 2 bases from J; junction bases left unmatched: 9. The V gene's germline CDR1 is SQVTM and CDR2 ANQGSEA. CDR3 DNA sequence: TGCAGCGTCGCTACTAGCGGGGGAAATCCCTACAATGAGCAGTTCTTC. Translating it yields CSVATSGGNPYNEQFF.

The chain is built from TRBV18 and TRBJ1-4; D not resolved. Trimming took off 2 bases at V and 7 bases at J, with 11 bases between the two ends. This CDR3 is 14 amino acids long. In germline, CDR1 is KGHSH, CDR2 LQKENI. The CDR3 sequence is CASSPTLWSEKLFF. CDR3 nucleotides: TGTGCCAGCTCACCAACCCTTTGGAGTGAAAAACTGTTTTTT. Full variable domain (rest looked up from reference TRBV18 and TRBJ1-4): NAGVMQNPRHLVRRRGQEARLRCSPMKGHSHVYWYRQLPEEGLKFMVYLQKENIIDESGMPKERFSAEFPKEGPSILRIQQVVRGDSAAYFCASSPTLWSEKLFFGSGTQLSVL.

The V call is TRBV5-1, the J call TRBJ1-1, with 9 bases that match TRBD1. From germline, CDR1 is SGHRS and CDR2 YFSETQ. Trimming cost V 4 bases and J 5 bases; bases outside gene matches: 15. The CDR3 spans 17 residues. The CDR3 DNA reads TGCGCCAGCAGCCCTGTCCCGGGACAGGGCCAGGGTACTGAAGCTTTCTTT. As protein: CASSPVPGQGQGTEAFF.

The genes are TRBV25-1 and TRBJ1-2; maybe TRBD1 (6 bases). This CDR3 contains 14 residues. With 6 bases removed from V and 4 bases from J, the gap between germline ends came to 15 bases. Per germline, CDR1 MGHDK and CDR2 SYGVNS. CDR3 residues: CASSVQGSPYGYTF. The CDR3 DNA is TGTGCCAGCAGCGTACAGGGTTCCCCCTATGGCTACACCTTC.

This rearrangement joins TRBV5-1 to TRBJ2-1; 9 positions agree with TRBD1. Germline loops: CDR1 SGHRS, CDR2 YFSETQ. J was trimmed by 5 bases and V by 0 bases; bases with no gene match: 0. CDR3 length: 14 amino acids. Written as DNA, the CDR3 is TGCGCCAGCAGCTTGGGGACAGGGGACAATGAGCAGTTCTTC. Protein: CASSLGTGDNEQFF.

The gene calls are TRBV7-3 and TRBJ1-3, with no clear D. CDR1 SGHTA and CDR2 FQGTGA come from the germline V gene. With 5 bases removed from V and 4 bases from J, the gap between germline ends came to 9 bases. This CDR3 has 13 residues. Here the CDR3 DNA reads TGTGCCAGCAGCCCTATACAGGGAAACACCATATATTTT. Translation: CASSPIQGNTIYF.

The gene calls are TRBV5-1 and TRBJ2-7, with TRBD1 identical over 7 bases. This CDR3 spans 15 amino acids. With V trimmed by 0 bases and J by 5 bases, 8 bases remained unmatched. CDR1 and CDR2 from the germline V gene are SGHRS and YFSETQ. The CDR3 protein is CASSLGRTGTHEQYF. The CDR3 coding sequence is TGCGCCAGCAGCTTGGGTCGGACAGGAACCCACGAGCAGTACTTC.